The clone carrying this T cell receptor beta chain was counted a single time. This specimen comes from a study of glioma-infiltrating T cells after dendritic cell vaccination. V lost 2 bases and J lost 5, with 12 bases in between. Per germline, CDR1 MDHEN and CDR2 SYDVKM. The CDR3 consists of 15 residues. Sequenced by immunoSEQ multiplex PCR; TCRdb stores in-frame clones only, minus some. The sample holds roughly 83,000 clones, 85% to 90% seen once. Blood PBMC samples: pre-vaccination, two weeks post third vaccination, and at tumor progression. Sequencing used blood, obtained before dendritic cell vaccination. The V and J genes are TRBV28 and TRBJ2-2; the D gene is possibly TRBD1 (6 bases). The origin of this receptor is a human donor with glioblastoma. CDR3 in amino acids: CASSLGQWRTGELFF. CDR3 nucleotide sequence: TGTGCCAGCAGTTTAGGACAGTGGAGGACCGGGGAGCTGTTTTTT.